This T cell receptor (beta chain) originates from a study of OX40 agonist ivuxolimab in advanced cancers. This CDR3 contains 15 residues. With 1 base clipped from V and 11 bases from J, the junction kept 8 bases outside the gene matches. Germline assignment: CDR1 SGHDN and CDR2 FVKESK. Libraries were prepared by immunoSEQ multiplex PCR; TCRdb keeps only in-frame clonotypes and omits some of them. The data contain tens of thousands of clones, approximately 84% of them seen just once; the ten biggest clones take up around 4.2%. Sequenced here: CD4+ or CD8+ T cells sorted from blood, sampled in a trial of the OX40 agonist ivuxolimab. This chain joins TRBV14 and TRBJ1-1; the match to TRBD1 covers 12 bases. This TCR was sampled from an adult with an advanced solid tumor such as melanoma, head and neck, liver or kidney cancer. The CDR3 bases are TGTGCCAGCAGCCAAGCCCCGGGACAGGGGGCGCGGGCTTTCTTT. Its protein product is CASSQAPGQGARAFF.